This paragraph reports one T cell receptor (beta chain). Antigen specificity is unknown. These data come from a study of T cells in localized non-small cell lung cancer. Findings and limits, study-wide: In the blood, greater T cell density corresponded to longer overall survival.

CDR1 is MGHRA, CDR2 YSYEKL, per germline. The CDR3 is 16 amino acids. Between the trimmed V and J ends, which lost 0 bases and 4 bases, there was a span of 13 bases. Using immunoSEQ multiplex PCR, the repertoire was profiled, and TCRdb retains in-frame clones only, with some absent. Here the sample spans tens of thousands of clones, around 93% being singletons. The V gene is TRBV4-1, the J gene TRBJ2-1; D is undetermined. The TCR originated in a female donor older than 55 with stage I lung adenocarcinoma. Sequencing used peripheral blood, obtained before any cancer treatment. The CDR3 sequence: CASSQESAGFYNEQFF. DNA of the CDR3: TGCGCCAGCAGCCAAGAATCGGCAGGCTTTTACAATGAGCAGTTCTTC.